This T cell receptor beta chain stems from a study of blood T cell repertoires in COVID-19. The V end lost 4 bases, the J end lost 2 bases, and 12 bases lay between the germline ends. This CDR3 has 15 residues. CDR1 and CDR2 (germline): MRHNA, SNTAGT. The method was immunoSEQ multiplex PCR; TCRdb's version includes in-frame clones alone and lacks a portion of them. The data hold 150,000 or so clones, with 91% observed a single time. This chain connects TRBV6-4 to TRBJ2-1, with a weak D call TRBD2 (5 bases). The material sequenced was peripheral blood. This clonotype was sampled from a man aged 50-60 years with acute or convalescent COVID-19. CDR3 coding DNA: TGTGCCAGCAGTGTCAGCGGCACCCCCTACAATGAGCAGTTCTTC. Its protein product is CASSVSGTPYNEQFF.